One sample yielded the 16 T cell receptor beta chains listed below, sequenced in a study of blood T cell repertoires in COVID-19. Clones were read by immunoSEQ multiplex PCR, and TCRdb kept only the in-frame ones, dropping some. The data contain hundreds of thousands of clones, 83% of them singletons. Sequencing used peripheral blood. These TCRs come from a woman between 35 and 50 years old with active or convalescent COVID-19.

This clone has ten or more counts. The CDR3 is CASSFVLNTEAFF. CDR3 coding DNA: TGTGCCAGCAGTTTCGTCCTGAACACTGAAGCTTTCTTT. The rearrangement links TRBV27 to TRBJ1-1; D gene ambiguous. V lost 3 bases and J 0 bases, leaving 5 bases between the germline ends. The CDR3 covers 13 residues. Germline V gene data show CDR1 as MNHEY and CDR2 as SMNVEV (reference sequence).

V usage is TRBV5-4 and J usage is TRBJ2-3, with 13 bases that match TRBD2. The germline V gene has CDR1 SGHNT and CDR2 YYREEE (reference sequence). The CDR3 consists of 15 residues. Germline trimming cut 4 bases from V and 5 bases from J; bases unmatched to any gene: 4. The CDR3 is CASSPGLAGEDTQYF. DNA of the CDR3: TGTGCCAGCAGCCCAGGACTAGCGGGAGAAGATACGCAGTATTTT.

The V gene is TRBV9, the J gene TRBJ1-2; maybe TRBD1 (6 bases). V lost 0 bases to trimming and J lost 4 bases, with 10 bases between them. The CDR3 is made up of 14 amino acids. Germline assignment: CDR1 SGDLS and CDR2 YYNGEE. CDR3 sequence (DNA): TGTGCCAGCAGCGTAGGTGGGGGCTTCTATGGCTACACCTTC. This sequence encodes CASSVGGGFYGYTF.

This chain uses TRBV19 with TRBJ2-1; TRBD2 matches 10 bases. The CDR3 is 15 residues long. Germline V gene lookup returns CDR1 LNHDA and CDR2 SQIVND (reference sequence). V lost 8 bases, J lost 9 bases, and 13 bases stayed unmatched. The CDR3: CASGLGASGRAEQFF. The DNA of the CDR3 is TGTGCCAGTGGACTTGGGGCTAGCGGGAGAGCTGAGCAGTTCTTC.

The chain recombines TRBV23-1 with TRBJ2-7; 8 nucleotides agree with TRBD1. TRBV23-1 is identified as an open reading frame with a role that is uncertain. With V trimmed by 4 bases and J by 1 base, 12 bases remained unmatched. CDR3 length: 17 amino acids. For the CDR3, the DNA is TGCGCCAGCAGTCCTCAGCGGCAGGGGGCGGTATCCTACGAGCAGTACTTC. Translating gives CASSPQRQGAVSYEQYF.

The chain employs TRBV27 and TRBJ2-1, with 7 bases that match TRBD2. V lost 1 base to trimming and J lost 3 bases; unmatched junction nucleotides: 9. CDR1 MNHEY and CDR2 SMNVEV come from the germline V gene (reference sequence). The CDR3 runs 17 residues. The CDR3 bases are TGTGCCAGCAGTTTATGGGGGAGGGCCTTCGTCTACAATGAGCAGTTCTTC. It codes for CASSLWGRAFVYNEQFF.

The V call is TRBV6-5, the J call TRBJ1-1; D not certain. This CDR3 region has 13 residues. V gave up 6 bases and J gave up 1 base, with 9 bases separating them. The germline CDR1 and CDR2 sequences are MNHEY and SVGAGI. The CDR3 loop reads CASSLSRNTEAFF. In nucleotides, the CDR3 is TGTGCCAGCAGCCTTAGTCGGAACACTGAAGCTTTCTTT.

V and J are TRBV7-2 and TRBJ1-4; no clear D gene. The CDR3 is 15 amino acids. Per the germline V gene, CDR1 is SGHTA and CDR2 is FQGNSA. Trimming removed 5 bases from V and 0 bases from J, with 10 bases in between. This CDR3 reads CASSPGSATNEKLFF. The CDR3 nucleotides are TGTGCCAGCAGCCCGGGATCCGCAACTAATGAAAAACTGTTTTTT.

This sequence joins TRBV7-3 and TRBJ2-3; D perhaps matches TRBD2 (6 bases). The CDR3 length is 14 residues. V dropped 9 bases and J dropped 1 base, with 14 bases sitting between them. The V gene's germline CDR1 is SGHTA and CDR2 FQGTGA. This chain's CDR3 is CASKAASGTDTQYF. The CDR3 bases are TGTGCCAGTAAGGCGGCTAGCGGCACAGATACGCAGTATTTT.

This clone was detected only once. The rearrangement links TRBV6-1 to TRBJ1-1; tentative D call: TRBD1 (6 bases). Germline V lookup: CDR1 MNHNS, CDR2 SASEGT. V lost 3 bases to trimming and J lost 0 bases, with 14 bases between them. CDR3 size: 16 residues. The CDR3 region is CASSEGDGQLNTEAFF. The CDR3 DNA is TGTGCCAGCAGTGAGGGAGACGGACAGTTGAACACTGAAGCTTTCTTT.

This chain joins TRBV5-1 and TRBJ1-6; D might be TRBD1 (5 bases). The CDR3 runs to 14 residues. Per germline, CDR1 SGHRS and CDR2 YFSETQ. The V end lost 0 bases, the J end lost 7 bases, and 8 bases lay between the germline ends. The DNA of the CDR3 is TGCGCCAGCAGCTTGGCCCAGGGAAATTCACCCCTCCACTTT. It encodes CASSLAQGNSPLHF.

V and J are TRBV6-5 and TRBJ1-2, with 8 nucleotides matching TRBD1. The germline V gene encodes CDR1 MNHEY and CDR2 SVGAGI. The CDR3 is made up of 14 amino acids. J was trimmed by 6 bases and V by 8 bases; bases with no gene match: 11. CDR3 DNA sequence: TGTGCCAGCCGACGGACAGGGTCGAGGGATGGCTACACCTTC. Its translation is CASRRTGSRDGYTF.

V usage is TRBV5-1 and J usage is TRBJ2-1, with 12 bases lining up with TRBD2. The germline V gene has CDR1 SGHRS and CDR2 YFSETQ. Losses at the gene ends were 8 bases for V and 6 bases for J; bases not matched to a gene: 3. This CDR3 has 13 residues. CDR3 loop: CASASGRGNEQFF. For the CDR3, the DNA is TGCGCCAGTGCTAGCGGGAGGGGCAATGAGCAGTTCTTC.

This clone was found once. The chain joins TRBV2 to TRBJ1-4; tentative D call: TRBD1 (5 bases). Trimming shortened V by 8 bases and J by 12 bases, and 16 bases separated the two germline ends. This CDR3 has 12 residues. CDR1 is SNHLY, CDR2 FYNNEI, per germline. The CDR3 protein is CASLMGGRELFF. In DNA form, the CDR3 reads TGTGCCAGCCTTATGGGGGGTAGGGAACTGTTTTTT.

The table lists this clone with a few counts. Other DNA sequences from this sample encode an identical CDR3 as well. This sequence joins TRBV7-9 and TRBJ2-1; tentatively, D is TRBD2 (5 bases). The CDR3 consists of 13 residues. Per the germline V gene, CDR1 is SEHNR and CDR2 is FQNEAQ (reference sequence). V gave up 1 base and J gave up 7 bases, with 8 bases separating them. As DNA, the CDR3 is TGTGCCAGCAGCTTAGGTTCGGGGAATGAGCAGTTCTTC. Its protein product is CASSLGSGNEQFF. Looking up the rest from reference TRBV7-9 and TRBJ2-1 gives the full variable domain: DTGVSQNPRHKITKRGQNVTFRCDPISEHNRLYWYRQTLGQGPEFLTYFQNEAQLEKSRLLSDRFSAERPKGSFSTLEIQRTEQGDSAMYLCASSLGSGNEQFFGPGTRLTVL.

The chain uses TRBV9 and TRBJ2-1, with D unresolved. CDR1 is SGDLS and CDR2 is YYNGEE in the germline V gene. Trimming removed 0 bases from V and 4 bases from J, with 5 bases in between. The CDR3 runs 13 residues. The DNA for the CDR3 is TGTGCCAGCAGCGTAGGCAGGTACAATGAGCAGTTCTTC. Amino acids: CASSVGRYNEQFF. The whole variable domain, filled in from reference TRBV9 and TRBJ2-1, reads DSGVTQTPKHLITATGQRVTLRCSPRSGDLSVYWYQQSLDQGLQFLIQYYNGEERAKGNILERFSAQQFPDLHSELNLSSLELGDSALYFCASSVGRYNEQFFGPGTRLTVL.